This TCR beta chain came from a study of T cell responses to AZD1222 COVID-19 vaccine. The overall study: Second doses that came at about 4 or about 12 weeks were put together.

Assay: immunoSEQ multiplex PCR; the TCRdb copy retains only in-frame clones and omits some. Among tens of thousands of clones listed, about 88% were seen once. As concerns this clone: Its antigen remains unidentified.

This CDR3 is 14 amino acids long. Germline lookup yields CDR1 SGHNT and CDR2 YYREEE (reference sequence). V lost 4 bases, J lost 6 bases, and 14 bases lay in between. Findings and caveats of the study: Clonal diversity was possibly underestimated, and the donors were mostly white British, with more females. Reportedly, close to half of spike-specific TCRs are directed against unmutated variant regions. Spike-specific TCR depth and breadth grew after two AZD1222 doses.

The sequence was obtained from an adult in good health. The sample was peripheral blood, taken on day 0 of AZD1222 vaccination. This chain joins TRBV5-4 and TRBJ2-1; D may match TRBD1 or TRBD2 (6 bases each). CDR3 sequence: CASSVRGAPNEQFF. The DNA for the CDR3 is TGTGCCAGCAGCGTGAGGGGGGCCCCCAATGAGCAGTTCTTC. The variable domain in full, with the rest retrieved from reference TRBV5-4 and TRBJ2-1, is ETGVTQSPTHLIKTRGQQVTLRCSSQSGHNTVSWYQQALGQGPQFIFQYYREEENGRGNFPPRFSGLQFPNYSSELNVNALELDDSALYLCASSVRGAPNEQFFGPGTRLTVL.